This record concerns one TCR beta chain sequence. This specimen comes from a study of blood T cell repertoires in COVID-19. Overall study context: The samples span acute and convalescent COVID-19 from the United States, Italy and Spain.

In the authors' workflow: Amplified reference gene primers provided the basis for estimating nucleated cell counts. TCRdb keeps only in-frame clones here, not all; method: immunoSEQ multiplex PCR. The V and J calls and clone size were taken over from that table, and D and trimming were inferred from the DNA. The repertoire holds some 100,000 clones, with around 82% as singletons. J was trimmed by 4 bases and V by 7 bases; bases with no gene match: 9. CDR1 is SQVTM and CDR2 is ANQGSEA in the germline V gene. The CDR3 is made up of 13 amino acids. This chain joins TRBV29-1 and TRBJ1-2, with 7 bases matching TRBD1. The sample consisted of peripheral blood. The sequence came from a human donor in a cohort sampled during active or convalescent COVID-19. CDR3: CSARDREVYGYTF. The CDR3 coding sequence is TGCAGCGCACGGGACAGAGAAGTCTATGGCTACACCTTC.